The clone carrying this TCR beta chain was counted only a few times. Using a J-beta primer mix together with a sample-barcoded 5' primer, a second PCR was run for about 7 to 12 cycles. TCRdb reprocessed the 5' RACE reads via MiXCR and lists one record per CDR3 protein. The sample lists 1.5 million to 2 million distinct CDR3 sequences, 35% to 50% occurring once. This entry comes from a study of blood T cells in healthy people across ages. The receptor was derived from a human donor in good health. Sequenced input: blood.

The CDR3 DNA is TGTGCCAGCAGTTTATCCATCGGGGCACGAGAGACCCAGTACTTC. Protein sequence: CASSLSIGARETQYF. The chain is built from TRBV12-3 or TRBV12-4 and TRBJ2-4; possibly TRBD1 or TRBD2 for D (5 bases each). TRBJ2-5 matches the DNA end more closely, so the J call is doubtful. The length of the CDR3 is 15 residues.